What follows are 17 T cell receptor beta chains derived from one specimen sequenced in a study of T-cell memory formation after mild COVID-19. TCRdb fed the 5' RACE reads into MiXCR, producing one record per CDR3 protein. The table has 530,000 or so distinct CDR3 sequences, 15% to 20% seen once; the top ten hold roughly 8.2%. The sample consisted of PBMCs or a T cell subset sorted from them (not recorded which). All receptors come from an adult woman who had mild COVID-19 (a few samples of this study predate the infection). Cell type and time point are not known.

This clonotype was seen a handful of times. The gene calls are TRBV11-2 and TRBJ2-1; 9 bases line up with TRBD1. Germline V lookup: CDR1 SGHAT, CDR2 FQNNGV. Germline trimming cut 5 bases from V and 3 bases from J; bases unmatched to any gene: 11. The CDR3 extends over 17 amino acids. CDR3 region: CASSANPPGQGYNEQFF. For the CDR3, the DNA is TGTGCCAGCAGCGCGAACCCTCCGGGACAGGGCTACAATGAGCAGTTCTTC.

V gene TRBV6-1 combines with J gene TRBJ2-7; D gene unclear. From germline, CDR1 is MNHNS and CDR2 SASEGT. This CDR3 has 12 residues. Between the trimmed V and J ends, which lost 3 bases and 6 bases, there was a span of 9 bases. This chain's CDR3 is CASSDTLLEQYF. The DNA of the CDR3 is TGTGCCAGCAGTGATACATTGCTCGAGCAGTACTTC.

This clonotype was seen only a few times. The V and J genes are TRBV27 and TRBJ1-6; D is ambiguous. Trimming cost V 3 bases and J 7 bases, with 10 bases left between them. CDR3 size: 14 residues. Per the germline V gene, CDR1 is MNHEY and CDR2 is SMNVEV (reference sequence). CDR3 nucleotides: TGTGCCAGCAGTTTCTATGACGGGAATTCACCCCTCCACTTT. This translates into CASSFYDGNSPLHF.

The CDR3: CATSDLGEGTDTQYF. The CDR3 DNA reads TGTGCCACCAGTGATTTAGGGGAGGGGACAGATACGCAGTATTTT. The chain uses TRBV24-1 and TRBJ2-3; 7 bases fit TRBD2. This CDR3 region has 15 residues. The germline V gene encodes CDR1 KGHDR and CDR2 SFDVKD. Trimming removed 1 base from V and 3 bases from J; junction bases left unmatched: 3.

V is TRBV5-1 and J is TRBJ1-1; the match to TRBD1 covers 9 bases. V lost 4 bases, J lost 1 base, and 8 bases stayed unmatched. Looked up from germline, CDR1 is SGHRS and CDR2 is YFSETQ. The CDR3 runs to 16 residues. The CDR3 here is CASSLQATGGNTEAFF. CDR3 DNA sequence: TGCGCCAGCAGCCTCCAAGCGACAGGGGGGAACACTGAAGCTTTCTTT.

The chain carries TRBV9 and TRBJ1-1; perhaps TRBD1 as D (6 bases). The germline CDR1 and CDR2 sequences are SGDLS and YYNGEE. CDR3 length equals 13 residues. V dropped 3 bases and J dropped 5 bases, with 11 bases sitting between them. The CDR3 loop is CASSGTRGTEAFF. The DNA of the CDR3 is TGTGCCAGCAGCGGGACCAGGGGAACTGAAGCTTTCTTT.

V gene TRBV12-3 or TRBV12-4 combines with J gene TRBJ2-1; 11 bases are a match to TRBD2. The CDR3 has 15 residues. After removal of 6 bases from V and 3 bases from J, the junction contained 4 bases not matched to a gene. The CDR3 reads CASRDTSGGYNEQFF. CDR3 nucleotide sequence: TGTGCCAGCAGGGATACTAGCGGGGGCTACAATGAGCAGTTCTTC.

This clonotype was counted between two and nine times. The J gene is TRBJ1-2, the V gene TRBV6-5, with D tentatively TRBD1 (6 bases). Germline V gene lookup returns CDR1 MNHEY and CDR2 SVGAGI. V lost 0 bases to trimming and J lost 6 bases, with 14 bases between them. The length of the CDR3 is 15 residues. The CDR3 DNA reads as TGTGCCAGCAGTTACTCAGGGAGGGGGTCCCATGGCTACACCTTC. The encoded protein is CASSYSGRGSHGYTF.

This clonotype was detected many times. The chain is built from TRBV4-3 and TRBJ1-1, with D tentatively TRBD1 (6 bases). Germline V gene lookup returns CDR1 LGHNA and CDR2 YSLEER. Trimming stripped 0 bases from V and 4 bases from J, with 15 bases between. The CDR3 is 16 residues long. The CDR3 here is CASSQDLTGSGTEAFF. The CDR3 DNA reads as TGCGCCAGCAGCCAAGATCTTACAGGGAGTGGCACTGAAGCTTTCTTT.

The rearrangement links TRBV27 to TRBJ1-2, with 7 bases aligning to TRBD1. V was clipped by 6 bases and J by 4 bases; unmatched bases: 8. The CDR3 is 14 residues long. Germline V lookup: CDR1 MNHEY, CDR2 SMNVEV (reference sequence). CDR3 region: CASSPRGFSYGYTF. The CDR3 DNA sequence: TGTGCCAGCAGCCCCAGGGGGTTTAGCTATGGCTACACCTTC.

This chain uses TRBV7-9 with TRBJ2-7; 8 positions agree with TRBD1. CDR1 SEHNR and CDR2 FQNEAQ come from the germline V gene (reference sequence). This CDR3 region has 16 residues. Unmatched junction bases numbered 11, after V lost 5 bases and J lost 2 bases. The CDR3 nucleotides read TGTGCCAGCAGCGCGCAATCCGGGACAGGTGCCTACGAGCAGTACTTC. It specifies CASSAQSGTGAYEQYF.

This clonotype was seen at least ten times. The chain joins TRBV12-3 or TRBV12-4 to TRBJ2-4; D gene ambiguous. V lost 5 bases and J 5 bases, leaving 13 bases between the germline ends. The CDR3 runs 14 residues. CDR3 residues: CASSTSGRQNIQYF. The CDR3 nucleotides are TGTGCCAGCAGTACCTCGGGTCGACAAAACATTCAGTACTTC.

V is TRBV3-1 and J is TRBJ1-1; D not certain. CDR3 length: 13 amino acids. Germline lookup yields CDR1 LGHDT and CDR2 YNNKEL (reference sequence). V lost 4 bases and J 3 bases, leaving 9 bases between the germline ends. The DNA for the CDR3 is TGTGCCAGCAGCCCCTGGACCGACACTGAAGCTTTCTTT. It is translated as CASSPWTDTEAFF.

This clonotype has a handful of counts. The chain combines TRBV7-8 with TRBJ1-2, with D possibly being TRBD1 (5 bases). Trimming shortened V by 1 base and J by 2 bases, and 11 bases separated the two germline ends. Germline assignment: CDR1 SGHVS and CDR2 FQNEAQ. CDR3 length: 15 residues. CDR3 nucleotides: TGTGCCAGCAGCTTAGTTAAGGGGCCAAACTATGGCTACACCTTC. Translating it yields CASSLVKGPNYGYTF.

This CDR3 reads CASSPTGEGTGELFF. In DNA form, the CDR3 reads TGTGCCAGCAGTCCGACAGGGGAAGGAACCGGGGAGCTGTTTTTT. The chain links TRBV7-2 to TRBJ2-2; 8 nucleotides match TRBD1. Losses at the gene ends were 6 bases for V and 5 bases for J; bases not matched to a gene: 8. Germline V gene data show CDR1 as SGHTA and CDR2 as FQGNSA. CDR3 length equals 15 residues.

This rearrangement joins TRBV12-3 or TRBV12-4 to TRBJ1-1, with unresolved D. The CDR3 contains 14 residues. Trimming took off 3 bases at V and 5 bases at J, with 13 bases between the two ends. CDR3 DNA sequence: TGTGCCAGCAGTTTTAGCGCCAGCTCAACTGAAGCTTTCTTT. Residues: CASSFSASSTEAFF.

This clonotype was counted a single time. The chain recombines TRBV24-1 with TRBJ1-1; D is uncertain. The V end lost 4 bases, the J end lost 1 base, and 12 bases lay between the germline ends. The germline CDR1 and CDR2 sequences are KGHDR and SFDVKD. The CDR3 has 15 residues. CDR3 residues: CATSDSDGPNTEAFF. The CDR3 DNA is TGTGCCACCAGTGACTCGGACGGTCCGAACACTGAAGCTTTCTTT.